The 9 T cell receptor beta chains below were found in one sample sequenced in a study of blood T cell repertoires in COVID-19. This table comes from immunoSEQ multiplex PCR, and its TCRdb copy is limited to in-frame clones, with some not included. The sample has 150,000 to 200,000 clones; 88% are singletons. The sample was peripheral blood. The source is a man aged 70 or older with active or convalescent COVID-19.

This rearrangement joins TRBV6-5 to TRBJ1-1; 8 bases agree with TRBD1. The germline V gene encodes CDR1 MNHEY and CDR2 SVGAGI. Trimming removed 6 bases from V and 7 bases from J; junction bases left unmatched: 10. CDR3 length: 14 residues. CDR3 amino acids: CASRTPGQAFEAFF. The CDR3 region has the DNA TGTGCCAGCAGAACACCGGGACAGGCATTTGAAGCTTTCTTT.

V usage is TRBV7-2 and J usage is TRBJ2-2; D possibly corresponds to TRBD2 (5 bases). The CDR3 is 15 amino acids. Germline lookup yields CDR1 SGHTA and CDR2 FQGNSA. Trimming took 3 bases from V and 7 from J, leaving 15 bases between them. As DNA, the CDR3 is TGTGCCAGCAGCTTGAGGGCCCTTAATGGCGGGGAGCTGTTTTTT. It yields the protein CASSLRALNGGELFF. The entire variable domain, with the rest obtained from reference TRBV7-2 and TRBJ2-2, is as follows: GAGVSQSPSNKVTEKGKDVELRCDPISGHTALYWYRQSLGQGLEFLIYFQGNSAPDKSGLPSDRFSAERTGGSVSTLTIQRTQQEDSAVYLCASSLRALNGGELFFGEGSRLTVL.

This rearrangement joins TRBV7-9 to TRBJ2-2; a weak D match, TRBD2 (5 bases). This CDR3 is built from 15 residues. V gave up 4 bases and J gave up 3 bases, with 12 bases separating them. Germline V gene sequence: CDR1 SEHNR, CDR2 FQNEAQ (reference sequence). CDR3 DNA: TGTGCCAGCAGCTCAAGGACTCCTGACACCGGGGAGCTGTTTTTT. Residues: CASSSRTPDTGELFF.

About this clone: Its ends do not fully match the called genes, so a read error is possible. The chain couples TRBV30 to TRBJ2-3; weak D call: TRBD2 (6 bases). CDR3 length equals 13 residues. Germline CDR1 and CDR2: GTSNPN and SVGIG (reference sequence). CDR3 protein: CAWSTPPASDESF. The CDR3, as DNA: TGTGCCTGGAGTACCCCACCCGCTAGCGATGAGTCCTTT.

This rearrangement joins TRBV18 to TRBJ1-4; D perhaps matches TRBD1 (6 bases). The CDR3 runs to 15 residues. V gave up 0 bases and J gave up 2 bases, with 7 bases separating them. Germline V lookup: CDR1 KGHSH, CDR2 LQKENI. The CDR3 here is CASSPPQGTNEKLFF. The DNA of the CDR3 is TGTGCCAGCTCACCACCTCAGGGGACTAATGAAAAACTGTTTTTT.

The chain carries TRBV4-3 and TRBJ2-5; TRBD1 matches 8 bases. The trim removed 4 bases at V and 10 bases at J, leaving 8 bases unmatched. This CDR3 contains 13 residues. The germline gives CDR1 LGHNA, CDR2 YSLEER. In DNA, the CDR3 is TGCGCCAGCAGCCCCCAGGCAGGGGGCGTCCAGTACTTC. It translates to CASSPQAGGVQYF.

CDR3 loop: CASSSPGQGTYEQYF. In DNA form, the CDR3 reads TGTGCCAGCAGTTCACCGGGACAGGGTACCTACGAGCAGTACTTC. V gene TRBV6-6 combines with J gene TRBJ2-7, with 9 bases aligning to TRBD1. This CDR3 has 15 residues. Germline assignment: CDR1 MNHNY and CDR2 SVGAGI (reference sequence). V was clipped by 4 bases and J by 2 bases; unmatched bases: 6.

CDR3 DNA sequence: TGTGCCAGTAGTATAAAGCATACCACCGGGGAGCTGTTTTTT. This sequence encodes CASSIKHTTGELFF. The chain carries TRBV19 and TRBJ2-2; no reliable D call. The germline V and J ends were trimmed by 2 bases and 4 bases, with 8 bases remaining between them. CDR1 and CDR2 from the germline V gene are LNHDA and SQIVND (reference sequence). This CDR3 comprises 14 residues.

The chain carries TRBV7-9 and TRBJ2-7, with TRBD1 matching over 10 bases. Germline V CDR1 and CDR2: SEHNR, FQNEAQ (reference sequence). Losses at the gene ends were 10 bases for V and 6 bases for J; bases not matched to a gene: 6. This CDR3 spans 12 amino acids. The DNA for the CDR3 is TGTGCCACCGGGACAGGGGCCTTCGAGCAGTACTTC. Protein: CATGTGAFEQYF.